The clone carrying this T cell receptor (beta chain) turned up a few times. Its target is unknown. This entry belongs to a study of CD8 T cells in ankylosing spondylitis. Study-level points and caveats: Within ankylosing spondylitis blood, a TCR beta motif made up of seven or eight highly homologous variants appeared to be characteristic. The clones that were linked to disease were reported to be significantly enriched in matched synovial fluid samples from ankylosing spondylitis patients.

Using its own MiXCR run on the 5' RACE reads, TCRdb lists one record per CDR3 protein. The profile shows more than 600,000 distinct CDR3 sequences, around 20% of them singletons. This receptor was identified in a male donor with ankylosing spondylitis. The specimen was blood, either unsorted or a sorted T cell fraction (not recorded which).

The CDR3 loop is CSARDRGGRSINTEAFF. The DNA for the CDR3 is TGCAGTGCTAGAGATCGGGGAGGCAGATCAATCAACACTGAAGCTTTCTTT. The rearrangement uses TRBV20-1 and TRBJ1-1; D call uncertain. Germline V gene data show CDR1 as DFQATT and CDR2 as SNEGSKA (reference sequence). V was cut by 0 bases and J by 2 bases, with 19 bases left in between. The CDR3 is 17 residues long.